Listed below are T cell receptor beta chains from one sample, sequenced in a study of cytomegalovirus exposure and HLA in healthy donors. Some clones are missing from TCRdb's copy, which holds only in-frame ones; the method was immunoSEQ multiplex PCR. The data contain approximately 110,000 clones, roughly 82% of them singletons. The sample taken for sequencing was PBMCs. The source is a human donor in good health. The CDR3 runs from the conserved cysteine through the conserved F or W. The order of the fields is V gene, clone size, D gene, CDR3 length, J gene, CDR3 DNA, CDR3 protein. The D gene is left open where the match is weak. The size of a clone is reported for some rows only, either as once, few or many, or as a class for expanded clones.

TRBV5-5	few	TRBD2	17	TRBJ2-5	TGTGCCAGCAGCCCCGAGACTAGCGGCTGGTCCCAAGAGACCCAGTACTTC	CASSPETSGWSQETQYF
TRBV5-1	-	-	12	TRBJ1-1	TGCGCCAGCAGCCTAGGACAGACTGAAGCTTTCTTT	CASSLGQTEAFF
TRBV9	-	TRBD2	16	TRBJ2-5	TGTGCCAGCAGCGAGACTAGCGGTATAAGAGCAGAGACCCAGTACTTC	CASSETSGIRAETQYF
TRBV19	-	-	17	TRBJ2-3	TGTGCCAGTAGCATCAACGCAGGTTCCGTCCGACCAGATACGCAGTATTTT	CASSINAGSVRPDTQYF
TRBV10-3	-	TRBD1	16	TRBJ2-5	TGTGCCATCAGTGATGGGACAGAGGCCCCCCGATGGACCCAGTACTTC	CAISDGTEAPRWTQYF
TRBV19	-	-	13	TRBJ1-1	TGTGCCAGTAGTATAAATGGGGGGGAAGAAGCTTTCTTT	CASSINGGEEAFF
TRBV19	-	-	14	TRBJ2-3	TGTGCCAGTAGCATAGGACAGATCACAGATACGCAGTATTTT	CASSIGQITDTQYF
TRBV29-1	few	-	13	TRBJ1-1	TGCAGCGTTGAAGAAGGAGGCGTGACTGAAGCTTTCTTT	CSVEEGGVTEAFF
TRBV4-2	few	TRBD2	18	TRBJ2-1	TGTGCCAGCAGCCAAGGGTCGGGAGGAATAACCTCCTACAATGAGCAGTTCTTC	CASSQGSGGITSYNEQFF
TRBV2	few	-	12	TRBJ2-7	TGTGCCAGCGATACAGGGTCCTACGAGCAGTACTTC	CASDTGSYEQYF
TRBV30	few	TRBD1	15	TRBJ2-1	TGTGCCTGGAGTGCCCCAGGACAGGGCTACAATGAGCAGTTCTTC	CAWSAPGQGYNEQFF
TRBV9	-	TRBD2	17	TRBJ2-7	TGTGCCAGCAGTTCTGGACTAGCGGGAGGGGAATTGTACGAGCAGTACTTC	CASSSGLAGGELYEQYF
TRBV6-5	-	-	13	TRBJ1-2	TGTGCCAGCAGTGAAACAGGGCCCTATGGCTACACCTTC	CASSETGPYGYTF
TRBV14	-	-	16	TRBJ2-3	TGTGCCAGCAGCCCCCGGGGACTTGGGAGCACAGATACGCAGTATTTT	CASSPRGLGSTDTQYF